Below, 15 T cell receptor beta chains from the same sample are listed, as sequenced in a study of cytomegalovirus exposure and HLA in healthy donors. Profiling relied on immunoSEQ multiplex PCR, and the TCRdb table lists in-frame clones only, not all of them. The sample has 180,000 or so clones, approximately 89% seen once; the top ten hold approximately 7%. The sample taken for sequencing was PBMCs. These receptors were collected from a man aged 25-45 years in good health and CMV-seropositive.

The chain carries TRBV19 and TRBJ1-4, with a possible D match to TRBD1 (6 bases). The CDR3 is made up of 15 amino acids. V dropped 2 bases and J dropped 5 bases, with 12 bases sitting between them. Germline CDR1 and CDR2: LNHDA and SQIVND (reference sequence). The CDR3 loop reads CASSIFGGLNEKLFF. DNA for the CDR3: TGTGCCAGTAGTATATTCGGGGGCTTGAATGAAAAACTGTTTTTT.

The chain is built from TRBV27 and TRBJ2-1; 8 bases agree with TRBD1. CDR1 is MNHEY and CDR2 is SMNVEV in the germline V gene (reference sequence). V lost 3 bases, J lost 9 bases, and 4 bases stayed unmatched. CDR3 length: 13 residues. The CDR3 region has the DNA TGTGCCAGCAGTTTGTCAGGGGGCGGTGAGCAGTTCTTC. Its translation is CASSLSGGGEQFF.

This chain connects TRBV4-3 to TRBJ1-5, with D unclear. Germline V gene sequence: CDR1 LGHNA, CDR2 YSLEER. V lost 7 bases and J lost 0, with 16 bases in between. The CDR3 runs to 16 residues. The CDR3, as DNA: TGCGCCAGCATCCCGGCTCGTCCGGATAGCAATCAGCCCCAGCATTTT. Protein sequence: CASIPARPDSNQPQHF.

The CDR3 here is CASSLAGGGTDTQYF. The CDR3 nucleotides are TGTGCCAGCAGCCTAGCGGGAGGTGGCACAGATACGCAGTATTTT. The chain combines TRBV6-5 with TRBJ2-3; 11 bases line up with TRBD2. V lost 6 bases and J lost 1; bases outside the gene matches: 3. Germline V gives CDR1 MNHEY, CDR2 SVGAGI. This CDR3 is built from 15 residues.

In DNA form, the CDR3 reads TGTGCCAGCAGCCCAGGACTAGCGGGATCAAATGAGCAGTTCTTC. Encoded protein: CASSPGLAGSNEQFF. V is TRBV7-6 and J is TRBJ2-1, with 12 bases matching TRBD2. Germline V gene data show CDR1 as SGHVS and CDR2 as FNYEAQ. V trimming: 5 bases; J trimming: 7 bases; junction bases outside the gene matches: 6. The CDR3 is made up of 15 amino acids. Variable domain in full (rest from reference TRBV7-6 and TRBJ2-1): GAGVSQSPRYKVTKRGQDVALRCDPISGHVSLYWYRQALGQGPEFLTYFNYEAQQDKSGLPNDRFSAERPEGSISTLTIQRTEQRDSAMYRCASSPGLAGSNEQFFGPGTRLTVL.

J is TRBJ1-2 and V is TRBV5-1; a weak D match, TRBD1 (6 bases). CDR3 length equals 14 residues. CDR1 and CDR2 from the germline V gene are SGHRS and YFSETQ. Trimming stripped 0 bases from V and 4 bases from J, with 10 bases between. CDR3 loop: CASSLVATGYGYTF. DNA of the CDR3: TGCGCCAGCAGCTTGGTAGCGACAGGCTATGGCTACACCTTC.

This chain links TRBV6-5 with TRBJ1-2, with D possibly being TRBD1 (6 bases). V was cut by 8 bases and J by 3 bases, with 13 bases left in between. The CDR3 length is 13 residues. Germline V lookup: CDR1 MNHEY, CDR2 SVGAGI. The CDR3 is CASARNRDYGYTF. The DNA of the CDR3 is TGTGCCAGCGCTCGGAACAGGGACTATGGCTACACCTTC.

The V gene is TRBV15, the J gene TRBJ1-5; tentative D call: TRBD1 (6 bases). Germline assignment: CDR1 LNHNV and CDR2 YYDKDF (reference sequence). Trimming removed 1 base at V and 0 bases at J, with 13 bases between. The CDR3 totals 17 residues. CDR3 coding DNA: TGTGCCACCAGCAGAGGTTTTCAGGGGTATAGCAATCAGCCCCAGCATTTT. This translates into CATSRGFQGYSNQPQHF. Using reference TRBV15 and TRBJ1-5 for the parts outside the CDR3, the full variable domain is DAMVIQNPRYQVTQFGKPVTLSCSQTLNHNVMYWYQQKSSQAPKLLFHYYDKDFNNEADTPDNFQSRRPNTSFCFLDIRSPGLGDTAMYLCATSRGFQGYSNQPQHFGDGTRLSIL.

The chain joins TRBV6-6 to TRBJ1-1, with 8 bases identical to TRBD1. This CDR3 has 14 amino acids. V lost 6 bases, J lost 1 base, and 4 bases stayed unmatched. CDR1 and CDR2 (germline): MNHNY, SVGAGI (reference sequence). The DNA of the CDR3 is TGTGCCAGCAGGAACGGACAGGGGAACACTGAAGCTTTCTTT. This gives the protein CASRNGQGNTEAFF.

The rearrangement joins TRBV5-1 to TRBJ1-4; D ambiguous. V lost 5 bases and J 3 bases, leaving 14 bases between the germline ends. The germline gives CDR1 SGHRS, CDR2 YFSETQ. This CDR3 spans 15 amino acids. CDR3 amino acids: CASSSQIRANEKLFF. CDR3 DNA: TGCGCCAGCAGTTCCCAGATTCGTGCTAATGAAAAACTGTTTTTT.

V is TRBV6-5 and J is TRBJ1-3; D gene unclear. Trimming took 5 bases from V and 3 from J, leaving 11 bases between them. The CDR3 contains 14 residues. Germline V gene data show CDR1 as MNHEY and CDR2 as SVGAGI. The DNA for the CDR3 is TGTGCCAGCAGTGACTTAGTGGGTGGAAACACCATATATTTT. It translates to CASSDLVGGNTIYF.

The chain is built from TRBV18 and TRBJ2-3; 8 bases agree with TRBD1. Germline values: CDR1 KGHSH, CDR2 LQKENI. V dropped 5 bases and J dropped 2; count of bases not matched to a gene: 6. The CDR3 has 15 amino acids. This chain's CDR3 is CASSDGQGATDTQYF. Here the CDR3 DNA reads TGTGCCAGCTCAGATGGACAGGGCGCCACAGATACGCAGTATTTT.

The V and J genes are TRBV29-1 and TRBJ2-7, with D unresolved. V lost 4 bases to trimming and J lost 9 bases, with 13 bases between them. Germline V gene data show CDR1 as SQVTM and CDR2 as ANQGSEA. The CDR3 sequence is 11 residues long. The CDR3 is CSVVMGFGQYF. The CDR3 DNA sequence: TGCAGCGTTGTAATGGGATTCGGGCAGTACTTC.

The chain uses TRBV30 and TRBJ1-3, with D possibly TRBD1 on 5 matching bases. Trimming shortened V by 5 bases and J by 2 bases, and 10 bases separated the two germline ends. This CDR3 has 13 amino acids. Germline CDR1 is GTSNPN and CDR2 is SVGIG (reference sequence). The CDR3 region has the DNA TGTGCCTGGGACAGCCAAACTGGAAACACCATATATTTT. Encoded protein: CAWDSQTGNTIYF.

The gene calls are TRBV15 and TRBJ2-5, with D perhaps matching TRBD2 (5 bases). V lost 5 bases, J lost 2 bases, and 15 bases lay in between. CDR3 length equals 15 residues. Germline loops: CDR1 LNHNV, CDR2 YYDKDF (reference sequence). CDR3 sequence reads: CATSPQLGLQETQYF. DNA for the CDR3: TGTGCCACCAGCCCACAACTAGGCCTACAAGAGACCCAGTACTTC. The full variable domain, in which reference TRBV15 and TRBJ2-5 provide the parts outside the CDR3, is DAMVIQNPRYQVTQFGKPVTLSCSQTLNHNVMYWYQQKSSQAPKLLFHYYDKDFNNEADTPDNFQSRRPNTSFCFLDIRSPGLGDTAMYLCATSPQLGLQETQYFGPGTRLLVL.